This TCR beta chain appears in the sequencing data of a study of T cells after yellow fever vaccination (dated by TCRdb to between 2018 and 2021). For context, the study as a whole: The SMART-Seq v4 Ultra Low Input RNA kit was used to prepare libraries from fractions with low cell numbers. To follow T-cell clones before and after primary and booster YFV17D yellow fever vaccination, bulk TCR alpha and beta repertoires were sequenced over time. Two healthy male donors, one aged 18 to 30 and one aged 30 to 40 years, made up the cohort. Blood was drawn at multiple timepoints before and after primary and secondary immunization, with bulk PBMC replicates and cell subsets isolated. What the research found in general, with its limitations: Compared with the primary T-cell response, the secondary T-cell response was faster but weaker, reaching its peak on day 5 rather than on day 15. Most clones expanded after primary vaccination (approximately 96% of CD4 and 88% of CD8) were re-detected after the booster, suggesting that broad memory maintenance occurred. Only two donors were included in the study, so the extent to which the findings can be generalized is limited. Computational filtering was required because FACS-sorted repertoires could contain abundant contaminating clonotypes from the bulk population. A small fraction of clonotypes appeared in both the CD4 and CD8 compartments, likely as a result of convergent recombination.

This clonotype has more than one count but fewer than ten. This receptor's antigen is unknown. No quality values exist for individual bases; no much larger clone is one base distant. As encoded in the germline V gene, CDR1 is SGHAT while CDR2 is FQNNGV. The germline ends are 4 bases apart after V is trimmed by 2 bases and J by 8 bases. Taken from cysteine to phenylalanine, the CDR3 has 11 residues. The kept DNA is CDR3 alone, 33 bases in frame from the first base. The sample was run on an Illumina NovaSeq 6000. TCR cDNA was synthesized by 5'RACE template switching, through which a universal primer site and unique molecular identifiers were introduced. Priming for cDNA synthesis came from both the TCR alpha and TCR beta constant segments. Library amplification involved two PCR steps, and the second step added sample barcodes and sequencing adapters. Sequencing of libraries was done on Illumina HiSeq 2500 (2x100 bp) or NovaSeq (2x150 bp). The original methods were these. Demultiplexing of reads and collapsing into UMI consensus sequences were performed with MIGEC, and V(D)J alignment was carried out with MiXCR. Using edgeR on replicate PBMC samples, clonotypes were called vaccine-responding if FDR was below 0.01 and the log2 fold change was above 5 up to day 15. Each bulk clonotype received a CD4 or CD8 identity based on whether the sequenced CD4 or CD8 repertoire contained that clonotype at higher abundance. The public reads were run again by TCRdb, first through fastp at Q25 and then through MiXCR, and only productive beta chains were kept. Every entry covers one CDR3 protein and lists the most common genes and DNA from its rows. In this record, the V and J calls reflect TCRdb's handling and not the investigators' own analysis. The sample includes about 210,000 distinct CDR3 sequences, with approximately 3% observed a single time. The top ten constitute around 3% of the sample.

Explained via the paper, the treatment or condition label denotes: live attenuated yellow fever vaccine strain. A standard Ficoll-Paque protocol was used to isolate PBMCs from peripheral blood. Dynabeads CD4 and CD8 positive selection kits were used to isolate CD4 and CD8 T-cell fractions. RNA was extracted with TriZol from bulk PBMCs, CD4 and CD8 fractions, and dextramer-positive and dextramer-negative fractions. The sample in question was CD4+ T cells sorted from PBMCs, obtained 10 days after the yellow fever booster vaccination. The chain is assembled from TRBV11-2 and TRBJ2-1; there is no confident call for the D gene. This clonotype was sampled from a young man who received the YFV17D yellow fever vaccine. CDR3 sequence: CASSLNYEQFF. The nucleotide sequence is given as TGTGCCAGCAGCTTAAATTATGAGCAGTTCTTC.